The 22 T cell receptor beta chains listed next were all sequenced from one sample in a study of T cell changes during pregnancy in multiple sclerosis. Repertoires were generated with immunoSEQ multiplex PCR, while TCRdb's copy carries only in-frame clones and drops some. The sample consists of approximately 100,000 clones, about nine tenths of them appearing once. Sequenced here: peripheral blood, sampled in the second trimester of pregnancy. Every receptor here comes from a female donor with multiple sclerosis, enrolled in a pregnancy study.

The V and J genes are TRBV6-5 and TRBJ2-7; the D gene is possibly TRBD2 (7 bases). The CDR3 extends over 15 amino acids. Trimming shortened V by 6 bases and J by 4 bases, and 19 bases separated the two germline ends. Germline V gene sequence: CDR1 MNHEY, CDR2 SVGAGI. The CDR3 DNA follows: TGTGCCAGCAGGGTGGGGGGGGCGAAATCGTACGAGCAGTACTTC. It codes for CASRVGGAKSYEQYF.

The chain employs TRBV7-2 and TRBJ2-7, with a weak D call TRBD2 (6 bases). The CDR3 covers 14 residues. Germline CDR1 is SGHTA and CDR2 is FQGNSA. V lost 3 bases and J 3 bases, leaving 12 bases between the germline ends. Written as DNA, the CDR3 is TGTGCCAGCAGCTTGGCGGGGCTGAGCTACGAGCAGTACTTC. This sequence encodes CASSLAGLSYEQYF.

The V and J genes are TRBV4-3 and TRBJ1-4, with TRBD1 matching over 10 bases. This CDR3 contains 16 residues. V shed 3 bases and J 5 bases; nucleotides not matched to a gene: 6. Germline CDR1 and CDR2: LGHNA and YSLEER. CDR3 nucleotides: TGCGCCAGCAGCCAGGGCTCGGACAGGGGGAATGAAAAACTGTTTTTT. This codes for CASSQGSDRGNEKLFF.

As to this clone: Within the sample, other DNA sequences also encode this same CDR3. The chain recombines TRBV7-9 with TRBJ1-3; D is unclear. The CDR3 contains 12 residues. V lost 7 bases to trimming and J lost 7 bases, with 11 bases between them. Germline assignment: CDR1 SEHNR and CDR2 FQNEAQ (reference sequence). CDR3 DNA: TGTGCCAGCACCTCCGGAGTCAACACCATATATTTT. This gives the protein CASTSGVNTIYF.

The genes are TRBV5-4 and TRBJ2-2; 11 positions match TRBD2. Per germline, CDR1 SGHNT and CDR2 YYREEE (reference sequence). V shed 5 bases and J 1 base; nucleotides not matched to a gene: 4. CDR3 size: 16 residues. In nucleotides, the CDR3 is TGTGCCAGCAGACATACTAGCGGGAGGAACACCGGGGAGCTGTTTTTT. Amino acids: CASRHTSGRNTGELFF.

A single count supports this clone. The CDR3 protein is CASSLEPGDSGNTIYF. In DNA form, the CDR3 reads TGTGCCAGCAGCTTAGAGCCAGGTGACTCTGGAAACACCATATATTTT. This chain links TRBV7-6 with TRBJ1-3; D is unresolved. The germline V and J ends were trimmed by 1 base and 0 bases, with 10 bases remaining between them. The CDR3 runs to 16 residues. Germline CDR1 and CDR2: SGHVS and FNYEAQ.

CDR3 nucleotide sequence: TGTGCCAGCAGGCTCCAGGAAGGCACAGATACGCAGTATTTT. Its translation is CASRLQEGTDTQYF. The chain is built from TRBV2 and TRBJ2-3, with D unclear. Trimming removed 6 bases from V and 1 base from J, with 11 bases in between. Germline V gene data show CDR1 as SNHLY and CDR2 as FYNNEI. There are 14 residues in the CDR3.

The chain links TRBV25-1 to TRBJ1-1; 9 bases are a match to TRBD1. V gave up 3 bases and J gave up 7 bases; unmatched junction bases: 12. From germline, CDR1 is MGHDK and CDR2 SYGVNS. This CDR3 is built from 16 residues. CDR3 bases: TGTGCCAGCAGTGACATCACAGGGGGCGGAATGGTTGAAGCTTTCTTT. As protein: CASSDITGGGMVEAFF.

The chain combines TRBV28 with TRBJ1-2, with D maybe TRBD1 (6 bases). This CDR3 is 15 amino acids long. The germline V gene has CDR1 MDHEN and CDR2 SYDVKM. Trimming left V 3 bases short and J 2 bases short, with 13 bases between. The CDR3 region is CASSLGVGQNYGYTF. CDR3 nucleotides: TGTGCCAGCAGTTTGGGGGTAGGACAGAACTATGGCTACACCTTC.

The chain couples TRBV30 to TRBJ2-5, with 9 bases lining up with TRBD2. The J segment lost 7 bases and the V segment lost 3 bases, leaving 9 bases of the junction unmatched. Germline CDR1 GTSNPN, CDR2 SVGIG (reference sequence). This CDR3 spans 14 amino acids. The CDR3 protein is CAWRVAGVQLTQYF. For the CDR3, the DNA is TGTGCCTGGAGGGTAGCGGGAGTCCAGCTGACCCAGTACTTC. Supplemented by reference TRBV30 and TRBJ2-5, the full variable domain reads SQTIHQWPATLVQPVGSPLSLECTVEGTSNPNLYWYRQAAGRGLQLLFYSVGIGQISSEVPQNLSASRPQDRQFILSSKKLLLSDSGFYLCAWRVAGVQLTQYFGPGTRLLVL.

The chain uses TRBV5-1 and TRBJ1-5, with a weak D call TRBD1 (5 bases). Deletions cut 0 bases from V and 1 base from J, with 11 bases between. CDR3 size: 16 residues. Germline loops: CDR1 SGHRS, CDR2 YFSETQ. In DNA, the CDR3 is TGCGCCAGCAGCTTGGGGGGGGACGAAAGCAATCAGCCCCAGCATTTT. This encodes CASSLGGDESNQPQHF.

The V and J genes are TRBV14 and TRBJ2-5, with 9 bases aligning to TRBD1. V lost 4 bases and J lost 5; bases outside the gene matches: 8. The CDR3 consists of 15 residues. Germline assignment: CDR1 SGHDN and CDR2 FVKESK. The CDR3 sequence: CASSLFGTGIETQYF. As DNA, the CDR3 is TGTGCCAGCAGCCTCTTCGGGACAGGGATCGAGACCCAGTACTTC.

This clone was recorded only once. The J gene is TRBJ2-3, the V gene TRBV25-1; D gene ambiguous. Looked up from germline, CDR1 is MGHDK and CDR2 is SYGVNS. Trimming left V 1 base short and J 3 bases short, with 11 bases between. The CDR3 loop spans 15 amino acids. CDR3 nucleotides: TGTGCCAGCAGTGAATCCCACCCCGCGACAGATACGCAGTATTTT. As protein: CASSESHPATDTQYF.

CDR3 loop: CASKNSFSYGYTF. The DNA of the CDR3 is TGTGCCAGCAAGAACAGCTTCTCCTATGGCTACACCTTC. The genes are TRBV5-4 and TRBJ1-2; D ambiguous. In germline, CDR1 is SGHNT, CDR2 YYREEE (reference sequence). Trimming pared 6 bases from V and 4 bases from J, leaving 13 bases between. The CDR3 covers 13 residues.

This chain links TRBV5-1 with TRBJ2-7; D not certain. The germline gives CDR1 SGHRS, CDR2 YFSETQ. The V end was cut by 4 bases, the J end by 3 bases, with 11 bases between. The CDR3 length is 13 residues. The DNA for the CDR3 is TGCGCCAGCAGCGATGCCCCGGGCTACGAGCAGTACTTC. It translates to CASSDAPGYEQYF.

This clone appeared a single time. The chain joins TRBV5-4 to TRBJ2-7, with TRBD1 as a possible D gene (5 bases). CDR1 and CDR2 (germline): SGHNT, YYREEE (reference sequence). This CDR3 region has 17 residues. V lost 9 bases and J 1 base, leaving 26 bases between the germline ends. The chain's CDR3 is CATTNHAGQQESYEQYF. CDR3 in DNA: TGTGCCACCACAAATCATGCTGGGCAACAGGAATCCTACGAGCAGTACTTC.

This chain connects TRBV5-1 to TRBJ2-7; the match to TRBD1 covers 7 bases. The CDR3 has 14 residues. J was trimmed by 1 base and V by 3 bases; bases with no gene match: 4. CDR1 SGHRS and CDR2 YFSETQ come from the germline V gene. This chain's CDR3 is CASSSRQGSYEQYF. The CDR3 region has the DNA TGCGCCAGCAGCTCCCGACAGGGTTCCTACGAGCAGTACTTC.

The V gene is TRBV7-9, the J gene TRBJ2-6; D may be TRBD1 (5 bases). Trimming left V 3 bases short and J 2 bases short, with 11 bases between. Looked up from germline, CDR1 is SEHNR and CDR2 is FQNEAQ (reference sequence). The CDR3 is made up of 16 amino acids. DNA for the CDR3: TGTGCCAGCAGCTTCGCAGGGCCCCCTGGGGCCAACGTCCTGACTTTC. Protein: CASSFAGPPGANVLTF.

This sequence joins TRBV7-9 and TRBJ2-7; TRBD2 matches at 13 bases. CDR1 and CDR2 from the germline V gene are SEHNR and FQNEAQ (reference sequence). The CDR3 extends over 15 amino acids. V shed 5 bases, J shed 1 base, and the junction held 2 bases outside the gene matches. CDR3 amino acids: CASSLLAGGSYEQYF. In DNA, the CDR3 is TGTGCCAGCAGCCTACTAGCGGGAGGGTCCTACGAGCAGTACTTC.

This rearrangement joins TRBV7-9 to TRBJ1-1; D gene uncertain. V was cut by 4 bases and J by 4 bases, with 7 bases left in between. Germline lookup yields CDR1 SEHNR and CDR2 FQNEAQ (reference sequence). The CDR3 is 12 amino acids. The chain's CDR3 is CASSSSLTEAFF. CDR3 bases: TGTGCCAGCAGCTCTTCTCTCACTGAAGCTTTCTTT.

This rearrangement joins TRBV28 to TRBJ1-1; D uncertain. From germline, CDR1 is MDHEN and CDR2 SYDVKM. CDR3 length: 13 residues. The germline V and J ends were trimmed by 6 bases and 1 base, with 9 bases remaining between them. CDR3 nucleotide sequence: TGTGCCAGCAGGCGAATAACGAACACTGAAGCTTTCTTT. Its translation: CASRRITNTEAFF. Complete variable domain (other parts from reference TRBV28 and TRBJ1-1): DVKVTQSSRYLVKRTGEKVFLECVQDMDHENMFWYRQDPGLGLRLIYFSYDVKMKEKGDIPEGYSVSREKKERFSLILESASTNQTSMYLCASRRITNTEAFFGQGTRLTVV.

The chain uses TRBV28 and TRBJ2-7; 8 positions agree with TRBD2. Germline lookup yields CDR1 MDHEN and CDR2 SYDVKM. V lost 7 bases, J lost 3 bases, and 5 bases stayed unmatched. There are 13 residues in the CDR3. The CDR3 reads CASTLAGNYEQYF. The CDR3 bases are TGTGCCAGCACCTTAGCGGGGAACTACGAGCAGTACTTC.